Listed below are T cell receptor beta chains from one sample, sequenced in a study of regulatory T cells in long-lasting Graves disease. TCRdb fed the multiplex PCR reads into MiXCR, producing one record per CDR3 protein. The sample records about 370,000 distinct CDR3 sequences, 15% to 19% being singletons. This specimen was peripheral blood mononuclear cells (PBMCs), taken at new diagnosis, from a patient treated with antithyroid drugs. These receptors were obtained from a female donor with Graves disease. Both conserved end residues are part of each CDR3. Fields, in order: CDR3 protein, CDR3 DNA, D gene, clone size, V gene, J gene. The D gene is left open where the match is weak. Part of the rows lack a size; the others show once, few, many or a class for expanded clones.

CASSQVTGSYEQYF	TGCGCCAGCAGCCAAGTAACAGGGTCCTACGAGCAGTACTTC	.	.	TRBV4-1	TRBJ2-7
CASSIGGGEAFF	TGTGCCAGTAGTATAGGCGGCGGTGAAGCTTTCTTT	.	many	TRBV19	TRBJ1-1
CATSGSSTSGANVLTF	TGTGCCACCAGTGGCAGCAGCACCTCTGGGGCCAACGTCCTGACTTTC	.	many	TRBV24-1	TRBJ2-6
CASRPGLAGVRREQFF	TGTGCCAGCAGACCTGGACTAGCGGGAGTTCGAAGGGAGCAGTTCTTC	TRBD2	.	TRBV12-3/TRBV12-4	TRBJ2-1
CASSGLGNQPQHF	TGTGCCAGCAGTGGGCTAGGGAATCAGCCCCAGCATTTT	.	many	TRBV6-1	TRBJ1-5
CASTRGGETQYF	TGTGCCAGTACCAGGGGCGGGGAGACCCAGTACTTC	.	once	TRBV7-9	TRBJ2-5
CASSPGTLNTIYF	TGTGCCAGCAGCCCCGGGACGCTGAACACCATATATTTT	.	many	TRBV3-1	TRBJ1-3
CASSLRTSGGILTDTQYF	TGTGCCAGCAGTCTTCGGACTAGCGGGGGGATTCTAACAGATACGCAGTATTTT	TRBD2	many	TRBV6-1	TRBJ2-3
CASSNRDRGRYEQYF	TGTGCCAGCAGCAACCGGGACAGGGGGCGATACGAGCAGTACTTC	TRBD1	many	TRBV12-3/TRBV12-4	TRBJ2-7
CAISESGIADTEAFF	TGTGCCATCAGTGAGTCAGGCATTGCCGATACTGAAGCTTTCTTT	.	many	TRBV10-3	TRBJ1-1
CASSDSERDTDTQYF	TGTGCCAGCAGTGACTCAGAGCGGGACACAGATACGCAGTATTTT	TRBD2	many	TRBV6-4	TRBJ2-3
CASPHPRSSGTYNEQFF	TGTGCCAGCCCTCACCCCCGATCTAGCGGGACCTACAATGAGCAGTTCTTC	TRBD2	few	TRBV19	TRBJ2-1
CASYSAGTGLTNEKLFF	TGTGCCAGCTATTCCGCCGGGACAGGGCTTACTAATGAAAAACTGTTTTTT	TRBD1	many	TRBV28	TRBJ1-4
CASSLGVRGNYGYTF	TGTGCCAGCAGTTTAGGCGTAAGGGGAAACTATGGCTACACCTTC	.	many	TRBV12-3/TRBV12-4	TRBJ1-2
CASSPGLAGGLQYF	TGTGCCAGCAGCCCCGGACTAGCGGGAGGGCTCCAGTACTTC	TRBD2	many	TRBV3-1	TRBJ2-7
CASSSPSGRAEQFF	TGTGCCAGCAGCTCACCTAGCGGGAGGGCCGAGCAGTTCTTC	TRBD2	.	TRBV7-9	TRBJ2-1
CASSPTSGRATGELFF	TGTGCCAGCAGTCCGACTAGCGGGAGAGCCACCGGGGAGCTGTTTTTT	TRBD2	few	TRBV12-3/TRBV12-4	TRBJ2-2
CASSTGTAVNQPQHF	TGTGCCAGCAGTACCGGGACAGCTGTTAATCAGCCCCAGCATTTT	TRBD1	many	TRBV27	TRBJ1-5
CASSYPGHREETQYF	TGTGCCAGCAGTTACCCCGGCCATCGGGAGGAGACCCAGTACTTC	.	many	TRBV6-2/TRBV6-3	TRBJ2-5
CAISETPLPRGVNEKLFF	TGTGCCATCAGTGAGACCCCATTACCCAGGGGGGTCAATGAAAAACTGTTTTTT	TRBD1	many	TRBV10-3	TRBJ1-4
CASSPPGILYEQYF	TGTGCCAGCAGCCCTCCAGGGATACTTTACGAGCAGTACTTC	.	.	TRBV7-9	TRBJ2-7
CASSIGTSGGQETQYF	TGTGCCAGCAGCATAGGGACTAGCGGGGGTCAAGAGACCCAGTACTTC	TRBD2	many	TRBV7-9	TRBJ2-5
CASRGRLNTGELFF	TGCGCCAGCAGAGGACGGTTAAACACCGGGGAGCTGTTTTTT	.	many	TRBV5-1	TRBJ2-2
CASSLASSGGGGYTF	TGTGCCAGCAGTCTGGCGTCCTCAGGGGGAGGGGGCTACACCTTC	TRBD1	few	TRBV6-1	TRBJ1-2
CSVGSDTQYF	TGCAGCGTTGGGTCAGATACGCAGTATTTT	.	many	TRBV29-1	TRBJ2-3
CASSQLPAGLAGGVADTQYF	TGTGCCAGCAGCCAACTCCCGGCCGGACTAGCGGGAGGGGTAGCAGATACGCAGTATTTT	TRBD2	many	TRBV3-1	TRBJ2-3
CASSLEGQIGTGYTF	TGCGCCAGCAGCTTGGAGGGCCAGATCGGAACTGGCTACACCTTC	.	.	TRBV5-1	TRBJ1-2
CASSPDGGVSYNEQFF	TGCGCCAGCAGTCCGGACGGAGGCGTTTCCTACAATGAGCAGTTCTTC	.	many	TRBV5-1	TRBJ2-1
CASSYPPSGGVYEQYF	TGTGCCAGCAGTTACCCCCCTAGCGGGGGGGTCTACGAGCAGTACTTC	TRBD2	many	TRBV6-2/TRBV6-3	TRBJ2-7
CASFHGTYDGEAFF	TGCGCCAGCTTCCACGGGACATATGACGGTGAAGCTTTCTTT	.	many	TRBV5-1	TRBJ1-1
CAWSPYSRLGETQYF	TGTGCCTGGAGCCCCTATTCGCGGCTGGGAGAGACCCAGTACTTC	.	many	TRBV30	TRBJ2-5
CATRTGLINSPLHF	TGTGCCACCCGCACCGGGCTCATCAATTCACCCCTCCACTTT	.	few	TRBV27	TRBJ1-6
CASSGHQTNYGYTF	TGTGCCAGCAGCGGACATCAGACCAACTATGGCTACACCTTC	.	many	TRBV9	TRBJ1-2